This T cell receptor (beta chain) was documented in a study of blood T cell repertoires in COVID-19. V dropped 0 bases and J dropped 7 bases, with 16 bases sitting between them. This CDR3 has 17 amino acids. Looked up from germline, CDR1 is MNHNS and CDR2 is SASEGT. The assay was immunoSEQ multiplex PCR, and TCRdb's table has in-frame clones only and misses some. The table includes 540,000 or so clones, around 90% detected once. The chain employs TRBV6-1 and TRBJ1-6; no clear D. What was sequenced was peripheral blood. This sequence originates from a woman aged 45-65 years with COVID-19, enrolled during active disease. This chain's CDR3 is CASSEALRGLGNSPLHF. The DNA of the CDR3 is TGTGCCAGCAGTGAAGCGCTTCGAGGACTGGGGAATTCACCCCTCCACTTT.